This T cell receptor (beta chain) was identified during a study of cytomegalovirus exposure and HLA in healthy donors. The study, taken as a whole, reports: The study flagged about 150 TCR beta chains as cytomegalovirus-associated.

Note on this clone: Its antigen is unidentified.

Germline lookup yields CDR1 SGHVS and CDR2 FNYEAQ. This CDR3 comprises 15 residues. V lost 5 bases and J lost 4; bases outside the gene matches: 5. Libraries were prepared by immunoSEQ multiplex PCR; TCRdb keeps only in-frame clonotypes and omits some of them. The sample carries 200,000 to 300,000 clones, 80% to 90% recorded once. The material sequenced was PBMCs. The chain has TRBV7-6 and TRBJ2-3; 11 nucleotides align to TRBD2. The origin of this receptor is a man aged 18 to 29 in good health and CMV-seronegative. This chain's CDR3 is CASSGLAGGADTQYF. The CDR3 bases are TGTGCCAGCAGCGGGCTAGCGGGAGGTGCAGATACGCAGTATTTT.